This T cell receptor beta chain comes out of a study of cytomegalovirus exposure and HLA in healthy donors. The PCR was carried out with 60 Vbeta primers and 13 Jbeta primers. TCRdb keeps only in-frame clones here, not all; method: immunoSEQ multiplex PCR. The sample consists of tens of thousands of clones, approximately 76% of them appearing once. With regard to this clone: Antigen unknown.

Per the germline V gene, CDR1 is SGHNT and CDR2 is YYREEE (reference sequence). The CDR3 length is 13 residues. V was pared by 9 bases and J by 6 bases, with 7 bases of the junction left unmatched. Study-level findings and limits: Rates of TCR association differed by HLA locus in a later analysis, with DRB1 highest and HLA-C lowest. While the bulk of TCR sequences proved rare, some public TCRs turned up in many donors.

Sequencing used PBMCs. The source is a man between 50 and 59 years old in good health and CMV-seronegative. The chain links TRBV5-4 to TRBJ1-3; 9 bases are shared with TRBD1. The CDR3 coding sequence is TGTGCCACCTCGGGACAGGGAGAAAACACCATATATTTT. Protein: CATSGQGENTIYF.